This TCR beta chain originates from a study of spatial heterogeneity in lung cancer. Study as a whole: The donors were 55 to 80 patients with non-small cell lung cancer that was early-stage and untreated. Consistent detection of more beta-chain than alpha-chain sequences was observed. Findings and limits, study-wide: In blood, ubiquitous expanded tumor TCRs appeared more at resection than follow-up.

Turning to this clonotype: Its antigen is not identified.

The CDR3 is made up of 16 amino acids. CDR1 MNHNY and CDR2 SVGAGI come from the germline V gene (reference sequence). V was pared by 0 bases and J by 4 bases, with 15 bases between. Every TCR cDNA molecule bore a unique molecular identifier. MiXCR was run by TCRdb on the 5' RACE reads, yielding one entry per CDR3 protein. The sample contains some 120,000 distinct CDR3 sequences, approximately 12% of which appear only once. The time point is: blood at routine non-recurrence follow-up after resection. Whole RNA obtained from tumor, nontumor lung or frozen PBMC underwent sequencing without sorting. This clonotype was obtained from a male donor with early-stage non-small cell lung cancer. This material consisted of PBMCs, taken at follow-up. The rearrangement links TRBV6-6 to TRBJ1-2; no reliable D call. This CDR3 is CASSYSAAAVAYGYTF. The CDR3 DNA reads TGTGCCAGCAGTTACTCGGCGGCGGCTGTAGCCTATGGCTACACCTTC.